The clone carrying this TCR beta chain was detected many times. The data were taken from a study of blood T cells in healthy people across ages. The use of a sample-barcoded 5' primer and a J-beta primer mix characterized a second PCR of 7 to 11 cycles. TCRdb re-called the 5' RACE reads with MiXCR, one entry per CDR3 protein. The sample includes over a million distinct CDR3 sequences, roughly 43% of them seen just once. CDR3 size: 14 residues. The receptor comes from a woman aged 18-29 years in good health. The rearrangement links TRBV12-3 or TRBV12-4 to TRBJ2-5, with D perhaps matching TRBD1 (5 bases). The end of the DNA aligns better with TRBJ2-7, so the J call may be wrong. The sample was blood. The CDR3 region has the DNA TGTGCCAGCAGTTTAAAGGGGTTCACCTACGAGCAGTACTTC. Encoded protein: CASSLKGFTYEQYF.